This TCR beta chain was profiled in a study of cytomegalovirus exposure and HLA in healthy donors. The CDR3 totals 15 residues. A multiplex PCR was run with 60 Vbeta primers and 13 Jbeta primers. Only in-frame clones appear in the TCRdb table, and some are missing; sequencing was by immunoSEQ multiplex PCR. The profile shows tens of thousands of clones, 72% of them singletons. Each donor was nominally healthy when sampled (though unrecorded immune exposures were likely). Overall study results and limits: Follow-up analysis later connected one missense variant in DCLRE1C with trimming of TCR beta V- and J-genes. HLA allele associations emerged for some 16,000 TCR beta sequences in a later analysis, at 0.05 false discovery rate.

As to this clone: The antigen is not known.

This chain links TRBV21-1 with TRBJ2-7; TRBD2 is taken as the D call from the table, unchecked against the DNA. TRBV21-1 is noted as a pseudogene. The sequenced material came from PBMCs. The receptor comes from a woman between 40 and 55 years old in good health and CMV-seropositive. The CDR3 loop is CASTLHRRSSYEQYF. The CDR3, as DNA: TGTGCCAGCACCCTACACCGGCGGAGCTCCTACGAGCAGTACTTC.